This T cell receptor (beta chain) is from a study of blood T cell repertoires in COVID-19. Those enrolled, adults aged roughly 18 to 89 years, came from about two dozen US areas. The CDR3 has 13 residues. CDR1 and CDR2 (germline): MNHEY, SVGEGT. The germline V and J ends were trimmed by 5 bases and 7 bases, with 12 bases remaining between them. Per the original methods: Amplification with reference gene primers provided the estimates of nucleated cell counts. Clones were read by immunoSEQ multiplex PCR, and TCRdb kept only the in-frame ones, dropping some. V and J calls plus clone size are reproduced from that table; the DNA served to infer D and trimming. The sample consists of approximately 300,000 clones, around 87% of them appearing once.

This chain connects TRBV6-2 or TRBV6-3 to TRBJ1-5; D might be TRBD1 (5 bases). The sample consisted of PBMCs or T cells enriched from blood (not recorded which). The source of this sequence is a woman aged 30 to 39 who had recovered from COVID-19. The CDR3 loop is CASSRDGGQPQHF. In nucleotides, the CDR3 is TGTGCCAGCAGTCGGGACGGGGGGCAGCCCCAGCATTTT.